This record concerns one T cell receptor (beta chain) sequence. What it recognizes is unknown. The donors comprised healthy bone marrow donors. This sample is drawn from a study of cytomegalovirus exposure and HLA in healthy donors. Study-level results: Later work showed greater clonal expansion in HLA-associated TCR beta chains than in equally common others.

It was with 60 Vbeta and 13 Jbeta primers that the PCR ran. Produced via immunoSEQ multiplex PCR; TCRdb's table is partial and in-frame only. This listing includes 60,000 to 75,000 clones. From germline, CDR1 is MNHEY and CDR2 SVGAGI. The V end lost 0 bases, the J end lost 0 bases, and 9 bases lay between the germline ends. The CDR3 runs to 15 residues. This chain uses TRBV6-5 with TRBJ2-7; D unclear. This TCR derives from a female donor in good health and CMV-seropositive. Material: PBMCs. The CDR3, as DNA: TGTGCCAGCAGTTACTCCTGGGCCCACTCCTACGAGCAGTACTTC. Encoded protein: CASSYSWAHSYEQYF.